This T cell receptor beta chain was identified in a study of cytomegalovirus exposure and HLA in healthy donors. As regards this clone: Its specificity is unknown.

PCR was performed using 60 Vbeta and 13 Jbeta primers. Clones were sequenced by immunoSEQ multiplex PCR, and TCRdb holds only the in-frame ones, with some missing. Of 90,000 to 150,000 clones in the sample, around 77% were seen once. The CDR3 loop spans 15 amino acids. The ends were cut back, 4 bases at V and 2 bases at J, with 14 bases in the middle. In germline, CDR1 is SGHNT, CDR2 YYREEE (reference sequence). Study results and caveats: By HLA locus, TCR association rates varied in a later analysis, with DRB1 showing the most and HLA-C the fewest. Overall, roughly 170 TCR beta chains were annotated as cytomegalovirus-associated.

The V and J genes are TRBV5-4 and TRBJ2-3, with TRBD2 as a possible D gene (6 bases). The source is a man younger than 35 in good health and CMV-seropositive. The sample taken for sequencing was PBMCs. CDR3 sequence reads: CASSPWGVFTDTQYF. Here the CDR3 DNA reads TGTGCCAGCAGCCCTTGGGGGGTGTTCACAGATACGCAGTATTTT. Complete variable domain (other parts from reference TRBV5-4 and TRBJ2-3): ETGVTQSPTHLIKTRGQQVTLRCSSQSGHNTVSWYQQALGQGPQFIFQYYREEENGRGNFPPRFSGLQFPNYSSELNVNALELDDSALYLCASSPWGVFTDTQYFGPGTRLTVL.